The rows below give T cell receptor beta chains drawn from one sample of a study of T cell responses to AZD1222 COVID-19 vaccine. Clones were sequenced by immunoSEQ multiplex PCR, and TCRdb holds only the in-frame ones, with some missing. The sample holds around 100,000 clones, 88% seen once. The specimen was peripheral blood, collected on day 0 of AZD1222 vaccination. Receptors were obtained from an adult in good health. The conserved cysteine and the conserved F or W are not part of the CDR3 here. The D gene is left open where the match is weak. Size values are once, few and many counts, or a class for expanded clones, and some rows have none.

TRBV10-3 | NA | NA | AISESGVRSPLH
TRBV21-1 | NA | NA | AKGQGAKFPHNEQY
TRBV28 | NA | NA | ASSSENQPQH
TRBV10-3 | NA | NA | AINNLDSPDTQY
TRBV6-2/TRBV6-3 | NA | NA | ASSYGQSYEQY
TRBV5-1 | NA | TRBD1 | ASSPGTGVTDTQY
TRBV7-2 | NA | NA | ASSPQGPYNSPLH
TRBV6-5 | NA | NA | ASSSGSMGSGNTIY
TRBV28 | NA | TRBD1 | ASSPSGTGDEKLF
TRBV6-5 | NA | NA | ASSYSGWPNEKLF
TRBV19 | NA | NA | ASGPSEAYNEQF
TRBV7-2 | NA | NA | ASSLWTLTRVSSYNEQF
TRBV13 | NA | NA | ASSLGHGVADTQY
TRBV10-2 | once | NA | ASTPQANVLT
TRBV5-8 | NA | NA | ASTEGFRQPQH
TRBV20-1 | NA | NA | SASDIGLGSNQPQH
TRBV19 | NA | TRBD1 | ASRPQGDSNQPQH
TRBV5-5 | NA | TRBD1 | ASSLVGTGGTGELF
TRBV11-3 | once | NA | ASSQAAGYNEQF
TRBV29-1 | NA | TRBD1 | SVFGQAGAF
TRBV6-5 | NA | NA | ASREGGPNEKLF
TRBV5-1 | NA | NA | ASSPATDQETQY
TRBV6-1 | once | TRBD2 | ASSGILAGNGSEQF
TRBV12-5 | NA | NA | ASGLEQIYEQY
TRBV6-5 | once | NA | ASKTAGYGYT
TRBV7-2 | NA | NA | ASSLASRGEQY
TRBV5-5 | NA | TRBD1 | ASILPGQGNYGYT
TRBV6-4 | NA | TRBD2 | ASSAGTSGSNEQF
TRBV6-5 | NA | NA | ASSSPQAGELF
TRBV18 | NA | TRBD1 | ASSPGDSYEQY
TRBV10-3 | NA | NA | AISDGGNGYT
TRBV7-2 | once | NA | ASSPTGRSPLH
TRBV7-2 | NA | NA | ASSRSGARYTEAF
TRBV28 | NA | NA | ASSFGGNDSPLH
TRBV12-3/TRBV12-4 | NA | NA | ASTFGQIQPQH
TRBV6-5 | once | NA | ASSFSTRPPYGYT
TRBV19 | NA | NA | ASTTPGAGNTEAF
TRBV7-8 | NA | NA | ASRPRGRQYNEQF
TRBV19 | NA | NA | ASVSGDSYNEQF
TRBV7-3 | NA | NA | ASSLWSYNSPLH
TRBV13 | NA | TRBD1 | ASSARTGATNEKLF
TRBV27 | NA | NA | ASSLNKGFNQPQH
TRBV18 | NA | NA | ASSRDIYTGELF
TRBV18 | NA | NA | ASSADQNTEAF
TRBV19 | NA | NA | ASSNPQGTYEQY